This T cell receptor beta chain derives from a study of technical replicates of blood from a handful of donors. Clones were read by immunoSEQ multiplex PCR, and TCRdb kept only the in-frame ones, dropping some. The sample includes around 79,000 clones, under 95% of them seen just once. Trimming took 3 bases from V and 10 from J, leaving 24 bases between them. CDR1 is MDHEN and CDR2 is SYDVKM in the germline V gene. This CDR3 is 16 amino acids long. Material for sequencing was T cells isolated from PBMCs. This clonotype was sampled from a human donor in good health. The V call is TRBV28, the J call TRBJ1-1; TRBD1 is a possible D gene (5 bases). The CDR3 sequence: CASSLPQGTFSFGAFF. CDR3 DNA sequence: TGTGCCAGCAGTTTGCCCCAGGGTACCTTTTCCTTTGGAGCTTTCTTT.